Reported below is one T cell receptor (beta chain). This sample is drawn from a study of blood T cell repertoires in COVID-19. Background on the study: In each case, the material was cDNA or gDNA derived from T cells, B-cell-depleted T cells, or PBMCs.

In the authors' methods: Counts of nucleated cells, estimated from reference gene primer amplification, were obtained. Clones were sequenced by immunoSEQ multiplex PCR, and TCRdb holds only the in-frame ones, with some missing. V, J and clone size reflect that table, while D and trimming were determined from the DNA. The profile covers around 250,000 clones, with about 88% appearing a single time and approximately 1.5% taken by the ten largest. The CDR3 consists of 17 residues. Germline loops: CDR1 SNHLY, CDR2 FYNNEI. Unmatched junction bases numbered 6, after V lost 6 bases and J lost 0 bases. This TCR was recovered from a woman in her fifties or sixties who had recovered from COVID-19. Source material: PBMCs or T cells enriched from blood (not recorded which). This chain joins TRBV2 and TRBJ2-1; the match to TRBD2 covers 12 bases. Written as DNA, the CDR3 is TGTGCCAGCAGGCCCCCGGGACTAGCGGGCTCCTACAATGAGCAGTTCTTC. Translation gives CASRPPGLAGSYNEQFF.